This T cell receptor (beta chain) was retrieved from a study of blood T cells in healthy people across ages. Germline values: CDR1 LNHNV, CDR2 YYDKDF (reference sequence). CDR3 length equals 14 residues. V lost 1 base, J lost 2 bases, and 9 bases lay in between. This clonotype has at least ten counts. Together with a sample-barcoded 5' primer, a J-beta primer mix was included in a second PCR lasting about 6 to 11 cycles. TCRdb ran MiXCR on the 5' RACE reads and lists one entry per CDR3 protein. Here the sample spans approximately 810,000 distinct CDR3 sequences, 29% being singletons. This TCR was sampled from a woman older than 75 in good health. Sequenced input: blood. V is TRBV15 and J is TRBJ2-7, with D unclear. CDR3 DNA sequence: TGTGCCACCAGCAGAGCCAGTCCCCCCTACGAGCAGTACTTC. This sequence encodes CATSRASPPYEQYF.